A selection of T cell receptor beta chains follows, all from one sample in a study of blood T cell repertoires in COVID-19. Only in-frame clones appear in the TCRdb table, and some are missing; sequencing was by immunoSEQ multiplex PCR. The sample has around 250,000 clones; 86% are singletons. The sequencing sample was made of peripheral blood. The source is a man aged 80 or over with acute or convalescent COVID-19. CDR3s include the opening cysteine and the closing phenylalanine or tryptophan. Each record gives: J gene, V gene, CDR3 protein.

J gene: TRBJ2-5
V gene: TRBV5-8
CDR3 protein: CASRSGVLETQYF

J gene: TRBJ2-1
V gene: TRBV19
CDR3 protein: CASRRGVASSYNEQFF

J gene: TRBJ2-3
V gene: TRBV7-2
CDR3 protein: CASSLVTGTGASPDTQYF

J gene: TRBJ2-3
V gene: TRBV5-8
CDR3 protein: CASSLFGVRGTDTQYF

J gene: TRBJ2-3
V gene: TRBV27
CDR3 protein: CASSPWAGTSTDTQYF

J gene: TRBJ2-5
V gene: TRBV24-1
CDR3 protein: CATSDPGLAGETQYF

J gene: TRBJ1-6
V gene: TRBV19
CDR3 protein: CASSSTGGGYNSPLHF

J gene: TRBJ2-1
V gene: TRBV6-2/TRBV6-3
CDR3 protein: CASSARGQGPYNEQFF

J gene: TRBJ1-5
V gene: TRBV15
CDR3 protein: CATSRDSGGSGQPQHF

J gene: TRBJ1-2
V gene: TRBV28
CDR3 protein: CASSLSGAPNYGYTF

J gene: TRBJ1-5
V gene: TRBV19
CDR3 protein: CASSIDRGQPQHF

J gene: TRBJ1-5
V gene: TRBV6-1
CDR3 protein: CASSVPPGGAGQPQHF

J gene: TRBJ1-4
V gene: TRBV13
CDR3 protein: CASSLGSQPRSGEKLFF

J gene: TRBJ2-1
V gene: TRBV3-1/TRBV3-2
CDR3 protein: CASSPLAGGVGNEQFF

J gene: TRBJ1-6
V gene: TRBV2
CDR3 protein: CASRAGQIRRGSPLHF

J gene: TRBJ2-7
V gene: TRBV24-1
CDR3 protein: CATSTDSSYEQYF

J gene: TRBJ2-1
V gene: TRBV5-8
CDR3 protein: CASSRIWTSGNYNEQFF

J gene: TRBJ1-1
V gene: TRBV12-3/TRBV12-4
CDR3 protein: CASSRTGIEAFF

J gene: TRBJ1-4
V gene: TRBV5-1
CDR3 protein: CASSLVFRGNEKLFF

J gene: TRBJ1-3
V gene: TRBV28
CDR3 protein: CASSLYRSLSGNTIYF

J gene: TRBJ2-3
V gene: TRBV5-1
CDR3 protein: CASSLIQHTDTQYF

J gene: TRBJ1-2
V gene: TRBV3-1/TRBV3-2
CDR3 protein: CASSQGAGNYGYTF

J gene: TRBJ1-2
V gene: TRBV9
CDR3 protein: CASSAATGESNYGYTF

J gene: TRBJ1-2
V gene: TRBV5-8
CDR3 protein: CASSPRQGPRSLSRYGYTF

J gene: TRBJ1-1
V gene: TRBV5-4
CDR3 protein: CASSLESRVNTEAFF

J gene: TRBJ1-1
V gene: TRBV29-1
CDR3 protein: CSVVRTSTEAFF

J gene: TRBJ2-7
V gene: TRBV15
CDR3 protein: CATSATGSGYEQYF

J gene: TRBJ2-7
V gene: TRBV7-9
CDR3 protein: CASSGLHAGGQYFSYEQYF

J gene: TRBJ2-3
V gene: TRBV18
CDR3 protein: CASSPLRDYTDTQYF